The clone carrying this TCR beta chain is termed medium-sized. As yet, its antigen is unknown. The table came from immunoSEQ multiplex PCR; TCRdb's copy has only in-frame clones and leaves some out. The sample records fewer than 1,500 clones, 35% to 40% being singletons. These data are taken from a study of T cells in localized non-small cell lung cancer. The CDR3 sequence is 13 residues long. CDR1 is MNHGY, CDR2 SAAAGT, per germline. V lost 0 bases and J lost 8, with 8 bases in between. Overall study results and limits: Without multi-region sequencing, intratumor heterogeneity could not be excluded. Overall survival was longer when the density of T cells in the blood was higher. Tumor trailed uninvolved adjacent lung in T cell clonality, which peaked there.

The J gene is TRBJ1-3, the V gene TRBV6-8; no reliable D call. Sequencing was performed on lung tumor tissue, taken before any cancer treatment. The receptor comes from a male donor older than 55 with stage II squamous cell lung carcinoma. The CDR3, as DNA: TGTGCCAGCAGTTACTCGAGTTTTGACACCATATATTTT. This encodes CASSYSSFDTIYF.